This TCR beta chain came from a study of beta chain features in type 1 diabetes. General observations from the study: Moderate yet significant TCRB CDR3 shortening was seen in Type 1 diabetes patients in all four CD4+ subsets.

A few counts support this clone. Its antigen is not known. Reverse transcription of all isolated RNA meant that expressed TCRB transcripts were sequenced. Read counts averaged around 3.9 million for samples of naive, central memory and regulatory T cells. Libraries were prepared by immunoSEQ multiplex PCR; TCRdb keeps only in-frame clonotypes and omits some of them. The data show 110,000 to 150,000 clones, with approximately 9.8% seen just once and 0.55% to 0.65% held by the top ten. Germline V lookup: CDR1 MGHDK, CDR2 SYGVNS. The CDR3 totals 12 residues. Markers CD45RO/CCR7/CD25/CD127/CD95/CD27 served to sort CD4+ naive, central memory, regulatory and stem cell-like memory cells.

The chain joins TRBV25-1 to TRBJ2-5; D ambiguous. The tail of the sequence fits TRBJ2-7 better, so the J call may be wrong. This clonotype was sampled from a woman aged 40 to 49 in good health. The source material was central memory CD4+ T cells from blood. This chain's CDR3 is CASSEFSSEQYF. CDR3 DNA: TGTGCCAGCAGTGAATTTTCGAGCGAGCAGTACTTC.